This T cell receptor beta chain appears in the sequencing data of a study of T cell changes during pregnancy in multiple sclerosis. This CDR3 contains 15 residues. V gave up 2 bases and J gave up 3 bases, with 13 bases separating them. In germline, CDR1 is SGHTA, CDR2 FQGNSA. The table came from immunoSEQ multiplex PCR; TCRdb's copy has only in-frame clones and leaves some out. The sample includes approximately 45,000 clones, 85% to 95% of them seen just once. The J gene is TRBJ2-5, the V gene TRBV7-2, with D unresolved. The TCR originated in a female donor with multiple sclerosis, enrolled in a pregnancy study. Sequences were derived from CD8+ T cells from peripheral blood mononuclear cells, sampled in the second trimester of pregnancy. The CDR3 here is CASSLYESIEETQYF. DNA for the CDR3: TGTGCCAGCAGCTTATATGAGTCGATAGAAGAGACCCAGTACTTC. The variable domain in full, with the rest retrieved from reference TRBV7-2 and TRBJ2-5, is GAGVSQSPSNKVTEKGKDVELRCDPISGHTALYWYRQSLGQGLEFLIYFQGNSAPDKSGLPSDRFSAERTGGSVSTLTIQRTQQEDSAVYLCASSLYESIEETQYFGPGTRLLVL.